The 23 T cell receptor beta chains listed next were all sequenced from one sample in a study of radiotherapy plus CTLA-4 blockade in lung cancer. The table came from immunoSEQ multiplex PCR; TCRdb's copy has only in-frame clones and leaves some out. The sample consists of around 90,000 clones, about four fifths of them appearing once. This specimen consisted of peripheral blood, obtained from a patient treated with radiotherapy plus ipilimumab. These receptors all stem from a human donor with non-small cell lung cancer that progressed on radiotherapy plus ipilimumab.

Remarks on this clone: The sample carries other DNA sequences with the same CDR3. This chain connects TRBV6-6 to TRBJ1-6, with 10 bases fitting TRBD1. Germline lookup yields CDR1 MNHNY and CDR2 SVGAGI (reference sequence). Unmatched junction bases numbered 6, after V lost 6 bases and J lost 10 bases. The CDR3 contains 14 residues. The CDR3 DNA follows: TGTGCCAGCAGCCTGGGACAGGGGAGCTCACCCCTCCACTTT. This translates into CASSLGQGSSPLHF.

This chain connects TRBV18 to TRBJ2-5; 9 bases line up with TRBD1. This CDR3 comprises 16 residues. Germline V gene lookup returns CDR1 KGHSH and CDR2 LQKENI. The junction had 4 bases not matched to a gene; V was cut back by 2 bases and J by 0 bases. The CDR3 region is CASSPGTGTNQETQYF. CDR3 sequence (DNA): TGTGCCAGCTCACCAGGGACAGGGACGAACCAAGAGACCCAGTACTTC.

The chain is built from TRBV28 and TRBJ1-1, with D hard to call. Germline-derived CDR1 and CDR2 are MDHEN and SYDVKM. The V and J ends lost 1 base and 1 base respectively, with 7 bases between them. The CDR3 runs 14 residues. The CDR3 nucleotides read TGTGCCAGCAGTTTATTGTCCAGGAACACTGAAGCTTTCTTT. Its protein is CASSLLSRNTEAFF.

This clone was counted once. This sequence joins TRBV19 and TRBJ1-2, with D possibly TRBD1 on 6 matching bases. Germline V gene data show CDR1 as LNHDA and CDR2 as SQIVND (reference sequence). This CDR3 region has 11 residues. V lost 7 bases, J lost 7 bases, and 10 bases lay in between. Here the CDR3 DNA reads TGTGCCAGTACCGGGGGCGGTGGCTACACCTTC. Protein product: CASTGGGGYTF.

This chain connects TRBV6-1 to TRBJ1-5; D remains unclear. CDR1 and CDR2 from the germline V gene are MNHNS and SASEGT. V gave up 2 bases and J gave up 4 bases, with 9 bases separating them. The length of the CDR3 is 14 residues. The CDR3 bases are TGTGCCAGCAGTGAAATACCCCCGAATCAGCCCCAGCATTTT. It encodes CASSEIPPNQPQHF.

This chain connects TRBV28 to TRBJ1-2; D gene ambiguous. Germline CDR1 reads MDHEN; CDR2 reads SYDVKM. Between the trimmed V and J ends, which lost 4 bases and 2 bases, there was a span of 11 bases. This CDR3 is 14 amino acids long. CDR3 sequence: CASSSTSPNYGYTF. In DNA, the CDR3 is TGTGCCAGCAGTTCCACCTCTCCCAACTATGGCTACACCTTC.

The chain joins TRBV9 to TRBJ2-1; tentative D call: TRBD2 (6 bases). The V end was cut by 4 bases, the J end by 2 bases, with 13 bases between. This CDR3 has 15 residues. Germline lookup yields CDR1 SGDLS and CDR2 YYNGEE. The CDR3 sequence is CASSPWGEAYNEQFF. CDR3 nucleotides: TGTGCCAGCAGCCCATGGGGGGAGGCCTACAATGAGCAGTTCTTC.

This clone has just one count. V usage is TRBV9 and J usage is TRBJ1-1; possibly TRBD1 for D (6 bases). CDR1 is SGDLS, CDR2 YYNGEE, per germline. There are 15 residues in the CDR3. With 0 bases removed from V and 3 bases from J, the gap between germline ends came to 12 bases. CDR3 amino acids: CASSVGNRDDTEAFF. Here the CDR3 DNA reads TGTGCCAGCAGCGTAGGGAACAGGGATGACACTGAAGCTTTCTTT.

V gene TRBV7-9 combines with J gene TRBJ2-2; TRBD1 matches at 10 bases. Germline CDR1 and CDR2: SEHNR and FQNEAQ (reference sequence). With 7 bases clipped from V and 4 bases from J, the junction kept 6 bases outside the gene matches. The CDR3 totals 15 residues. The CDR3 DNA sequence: TGTGCCAGCACTGGGGACAGGGGTGGCACCGGGGAGCTGTTTTTT. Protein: CASTGDRGGTGELFF.

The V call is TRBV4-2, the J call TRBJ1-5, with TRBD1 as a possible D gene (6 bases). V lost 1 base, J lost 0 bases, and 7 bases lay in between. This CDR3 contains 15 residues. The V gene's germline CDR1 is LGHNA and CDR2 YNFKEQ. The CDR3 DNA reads TGTGCCAGCAGCCAAGGGGACATTAGCAATCAGCCCCAGCATTTT. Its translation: CASSQGDISNQPQHF.

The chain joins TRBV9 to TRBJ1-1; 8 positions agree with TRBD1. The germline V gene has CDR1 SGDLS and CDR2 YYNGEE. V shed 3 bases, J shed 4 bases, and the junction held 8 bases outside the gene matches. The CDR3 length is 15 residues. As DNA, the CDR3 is TGTGCCAGCAGCGCTACAGGGGGAGCAGGCACTGAAGCTTTCTTT. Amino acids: CASSATGGAGTEAFF.

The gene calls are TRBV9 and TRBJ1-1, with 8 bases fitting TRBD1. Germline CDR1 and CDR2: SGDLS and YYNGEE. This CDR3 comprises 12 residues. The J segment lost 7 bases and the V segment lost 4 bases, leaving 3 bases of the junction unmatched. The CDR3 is CASSPDRVEAFF. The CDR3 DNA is TGTGCCAGCAGCCCGGACAGGGTTGAAGCTTTCTTT.

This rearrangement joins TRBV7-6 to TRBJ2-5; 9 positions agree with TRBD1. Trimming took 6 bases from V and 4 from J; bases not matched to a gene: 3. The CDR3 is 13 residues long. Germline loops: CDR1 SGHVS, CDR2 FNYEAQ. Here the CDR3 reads CASRGQGGETQYF. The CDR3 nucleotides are TGTGCCAGCAGGGGACAGGGAGGAGAGACCCAGTACTTC. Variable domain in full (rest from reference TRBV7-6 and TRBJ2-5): GAGVSQSPRYKVTKRGQDVALRCDPISGHVSLYWYRQALGQGPEFLTYFNYEAQQDKSGLPNDRFSAERPEGSISTLTIQRTEQRDSAMYRCASRGQGGETQYFGPGTRLLVL.

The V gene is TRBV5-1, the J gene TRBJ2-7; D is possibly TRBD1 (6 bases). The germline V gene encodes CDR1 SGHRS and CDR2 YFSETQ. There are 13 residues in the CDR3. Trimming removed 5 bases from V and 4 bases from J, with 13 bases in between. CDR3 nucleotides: TGCGCCAGCAGTAATCCGGGACAATACGAGCAGTACTTC. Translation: CASSNPGQYEQYF.

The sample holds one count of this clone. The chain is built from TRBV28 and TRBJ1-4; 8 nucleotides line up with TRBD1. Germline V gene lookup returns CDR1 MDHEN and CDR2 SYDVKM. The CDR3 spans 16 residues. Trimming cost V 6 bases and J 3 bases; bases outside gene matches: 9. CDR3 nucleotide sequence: TGTGCCAGCAGCCGGACAGGGCCCGGGGCTAATGAAAAACTGTTTTTT. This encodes CASSRTGPGANEKLFF. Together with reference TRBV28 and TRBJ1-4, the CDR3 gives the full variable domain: DVKVTQSSRYLVKRTGEKVFLECVQDMDHENMFWYRQDPGLGLRLIYFSYDVKMKEKGDIPEGYSVSREKKERFSLILESASTNQTSMYLCASSRTGPGANEKLFFGSGTQLSVL.

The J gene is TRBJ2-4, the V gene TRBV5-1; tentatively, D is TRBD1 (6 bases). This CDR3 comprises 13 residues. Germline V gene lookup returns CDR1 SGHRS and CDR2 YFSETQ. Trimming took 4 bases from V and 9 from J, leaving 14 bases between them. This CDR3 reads CASSEAQGTIQYF. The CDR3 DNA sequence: TGCGCCAGCAGCGAGGCACAGGGTACCATTCAGTACTTC.

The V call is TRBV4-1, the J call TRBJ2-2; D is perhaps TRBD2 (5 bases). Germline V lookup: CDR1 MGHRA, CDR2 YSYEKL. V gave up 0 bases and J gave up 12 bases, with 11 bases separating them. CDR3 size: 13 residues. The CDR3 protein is CASSQDPRRQLFF. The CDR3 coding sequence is TGCGCCAGCAGCCAAGACCCTCGGAGGCAGCTGTTTTTT.

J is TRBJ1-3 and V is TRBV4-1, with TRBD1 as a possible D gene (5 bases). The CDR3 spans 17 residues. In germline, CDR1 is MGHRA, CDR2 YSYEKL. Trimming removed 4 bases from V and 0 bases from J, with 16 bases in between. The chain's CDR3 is CASSPGRWGTSGNTIYF. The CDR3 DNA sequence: TGCGCCAGCAGCCCCGGTCGATGGGGGACCTCTGGAAACACCATATATTTT.

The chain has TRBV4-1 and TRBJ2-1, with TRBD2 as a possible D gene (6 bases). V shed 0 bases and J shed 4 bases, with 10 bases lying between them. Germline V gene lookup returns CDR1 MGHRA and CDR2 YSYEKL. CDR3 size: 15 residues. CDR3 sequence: CASSQDVGGYNEQFF. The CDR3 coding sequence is TGCGCCAGCAGCCAAGATGTTGGGGGGTACAATGAGCAGTTCTTC.

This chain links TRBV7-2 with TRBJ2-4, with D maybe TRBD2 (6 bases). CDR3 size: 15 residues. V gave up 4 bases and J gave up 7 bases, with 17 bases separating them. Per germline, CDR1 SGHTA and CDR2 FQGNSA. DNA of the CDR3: TGTGCCAGCAGCTGGGGCGGGGTCCCAGGGAACATTCAGTACTTC. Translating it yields CASSWGGVPGNIQYF.

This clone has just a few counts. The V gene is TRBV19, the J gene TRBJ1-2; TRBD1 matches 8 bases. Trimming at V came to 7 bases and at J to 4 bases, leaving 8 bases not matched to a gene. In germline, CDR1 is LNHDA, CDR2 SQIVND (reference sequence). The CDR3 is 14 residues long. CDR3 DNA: TGTGCCAGTACGGATCAGGGGGCTTTCTATGGCTACACCTTC. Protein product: CASTDQGAFYGYTF.

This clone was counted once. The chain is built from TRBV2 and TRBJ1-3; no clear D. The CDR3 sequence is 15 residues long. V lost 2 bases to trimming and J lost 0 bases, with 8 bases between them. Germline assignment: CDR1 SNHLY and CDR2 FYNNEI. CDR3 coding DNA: TGTGCCAGCAGTGAAACACGGACCTCTGGAAACACCATATATTTT. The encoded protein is CASSETRTSGNTIYF. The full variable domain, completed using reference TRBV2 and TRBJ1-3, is EPEVTQTPSHQVTQMGQEVILRCVPISNHLYFYWYRQILGQKVEFLVSFYNNEISEKSEIFDDQFSVERPDGSNFTLKIRSTKLEDSAMYFCASSETRTSGNTIYFGEGSWLTVV.

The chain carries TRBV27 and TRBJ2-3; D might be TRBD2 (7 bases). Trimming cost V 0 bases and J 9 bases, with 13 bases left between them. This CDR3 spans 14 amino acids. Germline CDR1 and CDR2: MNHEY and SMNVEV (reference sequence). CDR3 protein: CASSLSGGTWTQYF. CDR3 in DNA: TGTGCCAGCAGTTTATCGGGGGGGACATGGACGCAGTATTTT.